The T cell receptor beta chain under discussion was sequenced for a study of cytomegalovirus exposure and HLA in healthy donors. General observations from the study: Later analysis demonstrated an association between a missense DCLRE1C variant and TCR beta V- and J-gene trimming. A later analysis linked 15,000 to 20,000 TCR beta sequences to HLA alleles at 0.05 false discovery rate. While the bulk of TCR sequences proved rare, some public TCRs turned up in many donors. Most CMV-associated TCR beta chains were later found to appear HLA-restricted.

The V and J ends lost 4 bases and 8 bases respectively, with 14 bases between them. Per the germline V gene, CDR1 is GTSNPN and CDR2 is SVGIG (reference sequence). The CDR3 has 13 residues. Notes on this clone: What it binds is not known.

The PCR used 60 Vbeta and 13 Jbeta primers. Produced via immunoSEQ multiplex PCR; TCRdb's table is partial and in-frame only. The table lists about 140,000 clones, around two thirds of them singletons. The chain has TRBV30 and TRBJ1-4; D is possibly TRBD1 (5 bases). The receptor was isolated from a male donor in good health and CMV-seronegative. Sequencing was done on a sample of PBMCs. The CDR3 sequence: CAWNGRVGEKLFF. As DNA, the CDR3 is TGTGCCTGGAACGGCAGGGTGGGGGAAAAACTGTTTTTT.